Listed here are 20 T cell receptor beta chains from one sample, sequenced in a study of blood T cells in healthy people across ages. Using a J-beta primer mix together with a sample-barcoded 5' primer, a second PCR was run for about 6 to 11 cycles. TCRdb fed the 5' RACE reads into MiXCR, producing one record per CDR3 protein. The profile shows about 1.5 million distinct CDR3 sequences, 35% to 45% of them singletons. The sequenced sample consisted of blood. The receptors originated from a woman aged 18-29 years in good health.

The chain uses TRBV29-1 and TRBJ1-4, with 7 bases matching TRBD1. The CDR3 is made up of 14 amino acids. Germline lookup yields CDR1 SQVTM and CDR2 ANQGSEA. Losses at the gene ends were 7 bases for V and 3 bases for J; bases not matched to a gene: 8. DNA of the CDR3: TGCAGCGCGTGCAAAGGGACAGCTAATGAAAAACTGTTTTTT. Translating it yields CSACKGTANEKLFF. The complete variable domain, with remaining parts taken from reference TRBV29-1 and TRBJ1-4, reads SAVISQKPSRDICQRGTSLTIQCQVDSQVTMMFWYRQQPGQSLTLIATANQGSEATYESGFVIDKFPISRPNLTFSTLTVSNMSPEDSSIYLCSACKGTANEKLFFGSGTQLSVL.

This CDR3 reads CASSSKDEPLETQYF. The CDR3 coding sequence is TGTGCCAGCAGCTCGAAGGACGAACCCTTAGAGACCCAGTACTTC. The chain recombines TRBV11-3 with TRBJ2-1, with D uncertain. The J call may be incorrect, as the DNA end agrees better with TRBJ2-5. CDR1 and CDR2 (germline): SGHNT, YENEEA. The CDR3 length is 15 residues.

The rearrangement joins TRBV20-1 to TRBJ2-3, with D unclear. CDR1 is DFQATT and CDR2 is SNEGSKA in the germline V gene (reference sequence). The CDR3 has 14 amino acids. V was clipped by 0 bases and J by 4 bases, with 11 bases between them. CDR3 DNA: TGCAGTGCTAGAGAGCCTCCCACGGCAGATACGCAGTATTTT. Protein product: CSAREPPTADTQYF.

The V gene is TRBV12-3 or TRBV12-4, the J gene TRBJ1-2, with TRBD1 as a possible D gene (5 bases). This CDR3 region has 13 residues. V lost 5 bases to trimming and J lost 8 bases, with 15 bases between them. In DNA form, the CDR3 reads TGTGCCAGCAGTAGAGGCGCAGGGCTCGGCTACACCTTC. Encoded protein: CASSRGAGLGYTF.

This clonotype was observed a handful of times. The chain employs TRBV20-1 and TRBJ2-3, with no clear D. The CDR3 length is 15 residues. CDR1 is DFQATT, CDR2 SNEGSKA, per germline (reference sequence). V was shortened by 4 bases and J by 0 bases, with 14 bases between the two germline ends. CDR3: CSAISRQSSTDTQYF. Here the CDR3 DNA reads TGCAGTGCTATTAGTAGGCAGTCTAGCACAGATACGCAGTATTTT.

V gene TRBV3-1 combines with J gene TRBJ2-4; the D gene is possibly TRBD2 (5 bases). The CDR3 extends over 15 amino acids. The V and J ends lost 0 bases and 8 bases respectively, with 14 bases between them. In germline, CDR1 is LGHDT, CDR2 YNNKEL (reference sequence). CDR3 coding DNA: TGTGCCAGCAGCCAAGATCGTCGGGGAGCGGACATTCAGTACTTC. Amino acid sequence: CASSQDRRGADIQYF.

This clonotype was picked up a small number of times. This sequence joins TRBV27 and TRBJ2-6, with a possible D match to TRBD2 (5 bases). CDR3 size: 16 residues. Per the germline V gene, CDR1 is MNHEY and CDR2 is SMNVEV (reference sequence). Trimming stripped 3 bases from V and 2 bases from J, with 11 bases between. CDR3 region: CASSFSGVTGANVLTF. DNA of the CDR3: TGTGCCAGCAGTTTTTCCGGGGTCACTGGGGCCAACGTCCTGACTTTC.

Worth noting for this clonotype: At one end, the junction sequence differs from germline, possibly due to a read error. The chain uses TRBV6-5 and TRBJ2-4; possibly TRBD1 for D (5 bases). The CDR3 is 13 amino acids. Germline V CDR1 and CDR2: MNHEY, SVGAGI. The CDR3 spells CANSSQGENIQYF. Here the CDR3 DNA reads TGTGCCAACAGTTCCCAAGGGGAAAACATTCAGTACTTC.

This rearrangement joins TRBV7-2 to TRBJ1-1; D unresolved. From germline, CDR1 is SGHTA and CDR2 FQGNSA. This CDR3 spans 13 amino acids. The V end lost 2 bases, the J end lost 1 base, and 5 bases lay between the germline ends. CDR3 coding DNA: TGTGCCAGCAGCTTACAGAAGAACACTGAAGCTTTCTTT. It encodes CASSLQKNTEAFF.

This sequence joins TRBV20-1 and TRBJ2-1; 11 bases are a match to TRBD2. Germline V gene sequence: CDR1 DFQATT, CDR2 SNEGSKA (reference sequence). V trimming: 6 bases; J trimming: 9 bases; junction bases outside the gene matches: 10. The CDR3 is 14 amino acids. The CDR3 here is CSAIAGGPHSEQFF. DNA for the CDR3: TGCAGTGCCATAGCGGGGGGGCCCCACAGTGAGCAGTTCTTC.

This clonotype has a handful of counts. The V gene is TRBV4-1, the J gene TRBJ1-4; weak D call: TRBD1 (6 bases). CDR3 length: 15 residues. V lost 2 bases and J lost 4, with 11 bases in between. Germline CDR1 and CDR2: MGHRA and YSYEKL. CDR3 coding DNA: TGCGCCAGCAGCCAAAATCAGGGGCGTAATGAAAAACTGTTTTTT. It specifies CASSQNQGRNEKLFF.

The CDR3 DNA reads as TGTGCCATCAGCTCAGGACACAACGACCCAGGACATCAGCCCCAGCATTTT. Protein product: CAISSGHNDPGHQPQHF. V and J are TRBV10-3 and TRBJ1-5; maybe TRBD1 (5 bases). The germline CDR1 and CDR2 sequences are ENHRY and SYGVKD. The CDR3 spans 17 residues. V lost 6 bases and J lost 5, with 23 bases in between.

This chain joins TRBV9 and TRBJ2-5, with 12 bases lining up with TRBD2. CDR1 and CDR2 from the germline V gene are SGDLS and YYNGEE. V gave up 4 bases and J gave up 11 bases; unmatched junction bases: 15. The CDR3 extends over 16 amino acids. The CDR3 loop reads CASSPRTSGDFDEQYF. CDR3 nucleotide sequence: TGTGCCAGCAGCCCGCGGACTAGCGGGGATTTTGATGAGCAGTACTTC. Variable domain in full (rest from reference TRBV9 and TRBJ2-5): DSGVTQTPKHLITATGQRVTLRCSPRSGDLSVYWYQQSLDQGLQFLIQYYNGEERAKGNILERFSAQQFPDLHSELNLSSLELGDSALYFCASSPRTSGDFDEQYFGPGTRLLVL.

The CDR3 protein is CASSLDSLAGNEQFF. The DNA for the CDR3 is TGTGCCAGCAGCTTAGATTCGCTAGCCGGCAATGAGCAGTTCTTC. The rearrangement links TRBV7-2 to TRBJ2-1; D possibly corresponds to TRBD2 (5 bases). The CDR3 has 15 amino acids. Germline V CDR1 and CDR2: SGHTA, FQGNSA. V was trimmed by 1 base and J by 6 bases, leaving 13 bases between them.

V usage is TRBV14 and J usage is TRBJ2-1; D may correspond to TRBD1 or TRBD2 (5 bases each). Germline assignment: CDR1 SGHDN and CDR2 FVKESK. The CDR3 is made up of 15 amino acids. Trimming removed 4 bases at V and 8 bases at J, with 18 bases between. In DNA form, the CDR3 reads TGTGCCAGCAGCCCACTTCAGGGAGCTTTGGATGAGCAGTTCTTC. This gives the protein CASSPLQGALDEQFF.

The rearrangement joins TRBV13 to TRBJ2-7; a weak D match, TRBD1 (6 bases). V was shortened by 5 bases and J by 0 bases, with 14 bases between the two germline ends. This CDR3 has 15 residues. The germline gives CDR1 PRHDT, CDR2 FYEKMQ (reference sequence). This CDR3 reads CASSLRGRNSYEQYF. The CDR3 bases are TGTGCCAGCAGCCTCAGGGGAAGAAACTCCTACGAGCAGTACTTC. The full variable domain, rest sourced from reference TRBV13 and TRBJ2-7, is AAGVIQSPRHLIKEKRETATLKCYPIPRHDTVYWYQQGPGQDPQFLISFYEKMQSDKGSIPDRFSAQQFSDYHSELNMSSLELGDSALYFCASSLRGRNSYEQYFGPGTRLTVT.

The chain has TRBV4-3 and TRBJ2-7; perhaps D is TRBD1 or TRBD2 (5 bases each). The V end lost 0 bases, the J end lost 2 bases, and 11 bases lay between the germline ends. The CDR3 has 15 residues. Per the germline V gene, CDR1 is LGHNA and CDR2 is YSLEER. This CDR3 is CASSQESRGPYEQYF. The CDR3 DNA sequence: TGCGCCAGCAGCCAAGAATCACGGGGCCCCTACGAGCAGTACTTC.

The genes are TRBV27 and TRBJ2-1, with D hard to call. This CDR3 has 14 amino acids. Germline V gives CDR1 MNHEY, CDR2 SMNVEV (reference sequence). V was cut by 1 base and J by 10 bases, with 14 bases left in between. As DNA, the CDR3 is TGTGCCAGCAGTTTATTCCCCGTTGGAAACGAGCAGTTCTTC. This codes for CASSLFPVGNEQFF.

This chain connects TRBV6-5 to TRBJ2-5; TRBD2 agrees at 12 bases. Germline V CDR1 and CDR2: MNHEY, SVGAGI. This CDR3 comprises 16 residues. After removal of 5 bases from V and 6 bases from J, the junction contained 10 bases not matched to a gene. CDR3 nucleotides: TGTGCCAGCAGTCCACGGCTAGCGGGGGGGACGAAGACCCAGTACTTC. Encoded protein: CASSPRLAGGTKTQYF.

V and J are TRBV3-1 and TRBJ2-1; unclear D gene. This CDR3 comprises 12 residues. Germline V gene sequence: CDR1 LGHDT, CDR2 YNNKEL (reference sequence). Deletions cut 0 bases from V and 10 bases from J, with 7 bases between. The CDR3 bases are TGTGCCAGCAGCCAAGATTGGCAAGAGCAGTTCTTC. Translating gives CASSQDWQEQFF.